This T cell receptor beta chain originates from a study of shared clonotypes between healthy human individuals. This clone was counted once. Its matching antigen is unknown. The repertoire was sequenced with immunoSEQ multiplex PCR; TCRdb's copy has only in-frame clones and lacks some. The sample holds 2 million to 2.5 million clones, 80% to 95% seen once. Germline loops: CDR1 SNHLY, CDR2 FYNNEI. This CDR3 is built from 15 residues. V gave up 8 bases and J gave up 4 bases; unmatched junction bases: 9. Overall study results and limits: In the sorted subsets, rarefaction showed sequencing was incomplete despite large depth.

The receptor was derived from a man younger than 30 in good health. Some clones in this sample may be carry-over from other donors' samples. Sequences were obtained from naive CD4+ T cells from PBMCs. Subset noted: CD45RA+ positively selected. This chain uses TRBV2 with TRBJ1-2; 11 bases line up with TRBD1. This chain's CDR3 is CASRDRDRGTYGYTF. CDR3 DNA: TGTGCCAGCCGAGACCGGGACAGGGGGACCTATGGCTACACCTTC.